This T cell receptor beta chain was sequenced in a study of neoadjuvant anti-PD-1 for oral cavity cancer. Study conclusions and caveats: Higher pretreatment Treg/Th17 ratios tracked higher pretreatment blood clonality.

Time point defined: after neoadjuvant nivolumab, at surgical resection. Analysis of PBMCs was direct, with no culture step. The CDR3 runs 16 residues. Germline lookup yields CDR1 SGHNT and CDR2 YYREEE (reference sequence). V lost 4 bases to trimming and J lost 5 bases; unmatched junction nucleotides: 5. The data were produced by immunoSEQ multiplex PCR, yet TCRdb's version contains in-frame clones alone and is incomplete. Among about 12,000 clones listed, about 76% were seen once. This clone was observed a few times. The antigen is unknown. Sequencing used PBMCs, obtained after nivolumab (anti-PD-1) treatment. The sequence came from a person aged 35-79 years with oral cavity squamous cell carcinoma. This rearrangement joins TRBV5-4 to TRBJ2-2; 13 bases are shared with TRBD2. CDR3: CASSGGLAGTTGELFF. CDR3 nucleotide sequence: TGTGCCAGCAGCGGGGGACTAGCGGGGACTACCGGGGAGCTGTTTTTT.